This T cell receptor (beta chain) was retrieved from a study of cytomegalovirus exposure and HLA in healthy donors. Study at large: The use of the same platform for the 120 or so validation repertoires and the roughly 730 first-cohort repertoires was reported by a later analysis.

The germline gives CDR1 SGHRS, CDR2 YFSETQ. This CDR3 is built from 17 residues. V shed 4 bases and J 2 bases; nucleotides not matched to a gene: 11. On this clone: What it binds is unknown.

Study-level results: The finding came from a later analysis; first-cohort TCR clusters tended to co-occur in the 95 to 150 validation repertoires. Cytomegalovirus association was listed for under 200 TCR beta chains.

Repertoires were generated with immunoSEQ multiplex PCR, while TCRdb's copy carries only in-frame clones and drops some. The table lists 250,000 or so clones, 90% of them singletons. This chain connects TRBV5-1 to TRBJ2-5; 10 nucleotides match TRBD2. The source of this sequence is a woman between 18 and 29 years old in good health and CMV-seronegative. Source material: PBMCs. The CDR3 nucleotides read TGCGCCAGCAGCATATGGATTAGCGGGGGGAATCAAGAGACCCAGTACTTC. Encoded protein: CASSIWISGGNQETQYF.